This T cell receptor beta chain was identified during a study of control samples from healthy donors and cancer patients. Some clones are missing from TCRdb's copy, which holds only in-frame ones; the method was immunoSEQ multiplex PCR. This table holds some 78,000 clones, less than 90% found once. This CDR3 has 17 amino acids. V shed 1 base, J shed 0 bases, and the junction held 4 bases outside the gene matches. Germline V gives CDR1 SGHDT, CDR2 YYEEEE. This receptor was taken from a woman aged 60-70 years in good health. The chain links TRBV5-6 to TRBJ2-3; 11 bases match TRBD2. Sequencing input: blood. The CDR3 spells CASSLLAGGPSTDTQYF. DNA for the CDR3: TGTGCCAGCAGCTTGTTAGCGGGGGGGCCAAGCACAGATACGCAGTATTTT. The full variable domain, completed using reference TRBV5-6 and TRBJ2-3, is DAGVTQSPTHLIKTRGQQVTLRCSPKSGHDTVSWYQQALGQGPQFIFQYYEEEERQRGNFPDRFSGHQFPNYSSELNVNALLLGDSALYLCASSLLAGGPSTDTQYFGPGTRLTVL.